A single sample is the source of the 9 T cell receptor beta chains below, sequenced in a study of blood T cell repertoires in COVID-19. Sequencing used immunoSEQ multiplex PCR; TCRdb keeps in-frame clones, though not all of them. The sample has under 200,000 clones, roughly 80% seen once; the top ten hold around 15%. The sample was peripheral blood. Every receptor here comes from a man aged 55 to 69 with active or convalescent COVID-19.

The V and J genes are TRBV15 and TRBJ1-4; D gene unclear. V lost 1 base and J 0 bases, leaving 12 bases between the germline ends. The germline gives CDR1 LNHNV, CDR2 YYDKDF (reference sequence). The length of the CDR3 is 17 residues. The CDR3 region has the DNA TGTGCCACCAGCAGAGCTACCCCCATTGCAACTAATGAAAAACTGTTTTTT. Translating it yields CATSRATPIATNEKLFF.

The chain joins TRBV15 to TRBJ1-1; perhaps TRBD1 as D (5 bases). Trimming cost V 1 base and J 2 bases, with 8 bases left between them. Germline lookup yields CDR1 LNHNV and CDR2 YYDKDF (reference sequence). The CDR3 is 14 residues long. The CDR3 spells CATSRGQSNTEAFF. The CDR3 coding sequence is TGTGCCACCAGCAGAGGACAGAGTAACACTGAAGCTTTCTTT.

The chain uses TRBV7-8 and TRBJ2-7, with TRBD2 matching over 11 bases. The CDR3 covers 16 residues. Germline V gene lookup returns CDR1 SGHVS and CDR2 FQNEAQ. The V segment lost 5 bases and the J segment 3 bases; nucleotides outside the gene matches: 9. CDR3 bases: TGTGCCAGCAGCCCTCCGTGGCTAGCGGGGGGCTACGAGCAGTACTTC. It encodes CASSPPWLAGGYEQYF.

V is TRBV6-5 and J is TRBJ2-2, with 8 bases lining up with TRBD1. Germline V lookup: CDR1 MNHEY, CDR2 SVGAGI. The CDR3 extends over 16 amino acids. Trimming cost V 4 bases and J 4 bases; bases outside gene matches: 8. For the CDR3, the DNA is TGTGCCAGCAGTTGTCGTCGGACAGGGTGCACCGGGGAGCTGTTTTTT. Translation: CASSCRRTGCTGELFF.

The CDR3, as DNA: TGTGCCAGCATGGGCCAGGGAAGTTGGTCTTACGAGCAGTACTTC. Protein product: CASMGQGSWSYEQYF. V gene TRBV6-5 combines with J gene TRBJ2-7; perhaps TRBD1 as D (5 bases). Germline CDR1 reads MNHEY; CDR2 reads SVGAGI. Trimming stripped 7 bases from V and 4 bases from J, with 20 bases between. CDR3 length: 15 amino acids.

The chain is built from TRBV12-3 or TRBV12-4 and TRBJ2-7, with D perhaps matching TRBD2 (6 bases). The CDR3 consists of 13 residues. Trimming cost V 6 bases and J 6 bases, with 15 bases left between them. Here the CDR3 DNA reads TGTGCCAGCAGGTGGGGGGTGGCCCTCGAGCAGTACTTC. Protein: CASRWGVALEQYF.

The V call is TRBV20-1, the J call TRBJ2-7; TRBD1 might be the D (5 bases). This CDR3 is 14 amino acids long. Germline values: CDR1 DFQATT, CDR2 SNEGSKA (reference sequence). V shed 3 bases and J shed 6 bases, with 18 bases lying between them. Written as DNA, the CDR3 is TGCAGTGCTAGTCCGTCAGGGCTTAAGGCCGAGCAGTACTTC. As protein: CSASPSGLKAEQYF.

This sequence joins TRBV28 and TRBJ1-5, with TRBD1 as a possible D gene (6 bases). Germline CDR1 reads MDHEN; CDR2 reads SYDVKM. The CDR3 sequence is 15 residues long. V lost 2 bases, J lost 2 bases, and 10 bases lay in between. In nucleotides, the CDR3 is TGTGCCAGCAGTTTAGGGGGGGCGGGCAATCAGCCCCAGCATTTT. The encoded protein is CASSLGGAGNQPQHF.

This clone was found once. The gene calls are TRBV6-5 and TRBJ2-7; D is undetermined. The CDR3 contains 13 residues. Germline V gene sequence: CDR1 MNHEY, CDR2 SVGAGI. Trimming took off 7 bases at V and 2 bases at J, with 12 bases between the two ends. The CDR3 DNA reads as TGTGCCAGCACGATTACACGTACCTACGAGCAGTACTTC. It codes for CASTITRTYEQYF.